The T cell receptor (beta chain) described here comes from a study of blood T cell repertoires in COVID-19. Overall study: T cells, B-cell-depleted T cells, or PBMCs supplied cDNA or gDNA.

Measured with immunoSEQ multiplex PCR; TCRdb has only the in-frame clones, and not every one. The table has around 190,000 clones, around 76% seen once; the top ten hold roughly 8.7%. The source of this sequence is a woman between 45 and 65 years old with active or convalescent COVID-19. The sequenced sample consisted of peripheral blood.

CDR3 nucleotide sequence: TGTGCCAGCAGCCCCGGGACTAGTAATGAGCAGTTCTTC. Amino acids: CASSPGTSNEQFF. The rearrangement uses TRBV11-3 and TRBJ2-1; 8 nucleotides match TRBD2. The trim removed 5 bases at V and 7 bases at J, leaving 4 bases unmatched. Per germline, CDR1 SGHNT and CDR2 YENEEA. The CDR3 extends over 13 amino acids.